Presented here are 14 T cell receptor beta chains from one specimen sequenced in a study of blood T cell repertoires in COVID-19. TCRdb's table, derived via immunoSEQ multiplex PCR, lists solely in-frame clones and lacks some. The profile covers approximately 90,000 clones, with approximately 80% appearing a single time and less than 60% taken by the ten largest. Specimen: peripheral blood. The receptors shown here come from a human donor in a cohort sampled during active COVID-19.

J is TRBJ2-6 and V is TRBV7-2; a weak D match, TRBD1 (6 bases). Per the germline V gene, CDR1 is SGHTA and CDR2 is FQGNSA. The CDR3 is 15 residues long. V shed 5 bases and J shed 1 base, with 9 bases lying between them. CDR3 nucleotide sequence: TGTGCCAGCAGCGCAACAGGGTCTGGGGCCAACGTCCTGACTTTC. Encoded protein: CASSATGSGANVLTF.

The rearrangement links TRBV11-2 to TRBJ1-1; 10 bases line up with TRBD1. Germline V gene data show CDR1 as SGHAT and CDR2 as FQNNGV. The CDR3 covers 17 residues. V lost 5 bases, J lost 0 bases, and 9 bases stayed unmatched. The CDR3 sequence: CASSRRGQGYMNTEAFF. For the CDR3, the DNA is TGTGCCAGCAGCCGGCGGGGACAGGGGTACATGAACACTGAAGCTTTCTTT.

The CDR3 DNA follows: TGTGCCAGCAGCTTAGTTGACAGCTACGAGCAGTACTTC. As protein: CASSLVDSYEQYF. V and J are TRBV7-8 and TRBJ2-7, with TRBD1 as a possible D gene (5 bases). CDR3 length: 13 amino acids. Germline-derived CDR1 and CDR2 are SGHVS and FQNEAQ. Trimming left V 1 base short and J 3 bases short, with 7 bases between.

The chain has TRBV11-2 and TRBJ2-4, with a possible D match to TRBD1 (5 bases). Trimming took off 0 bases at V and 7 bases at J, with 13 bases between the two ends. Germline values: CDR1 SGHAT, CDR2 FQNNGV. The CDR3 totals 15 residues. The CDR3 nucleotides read TGTGCCAGCAGCTTAGATAATAAGGCAGGGAACATTCAGTACTTC. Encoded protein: CASSLDNKAGNIQYF. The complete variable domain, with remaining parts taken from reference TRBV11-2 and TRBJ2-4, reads EAGVAQSPRYKIIEKRQSVAFWCNPISGHATLYWYQQILGQGPKLLIQFQNNGVVDDSQLPKDRFSAERLKGVDSTLKIQPAKLEDSAVYLCASSLDNKAGNIQYFGAGTRLSVL.

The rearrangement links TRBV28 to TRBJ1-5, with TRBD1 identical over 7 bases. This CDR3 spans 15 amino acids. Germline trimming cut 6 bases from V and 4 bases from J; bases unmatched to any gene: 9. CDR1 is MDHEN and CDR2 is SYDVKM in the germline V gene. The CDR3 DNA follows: TGTGCCAGCAGCGATTGGACAGGCAAGAATCAGCCCCAGCATTTT. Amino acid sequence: CASSDWTGKNQPQHF.

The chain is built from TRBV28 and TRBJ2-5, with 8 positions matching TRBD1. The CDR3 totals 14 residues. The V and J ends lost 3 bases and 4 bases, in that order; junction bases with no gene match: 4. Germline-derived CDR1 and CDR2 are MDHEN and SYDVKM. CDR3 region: CASSFQQGVETQYF. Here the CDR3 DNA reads TGTGCCAGCAGTTTCCAACAGGGGGTAGAGACCCAGTACTTC.

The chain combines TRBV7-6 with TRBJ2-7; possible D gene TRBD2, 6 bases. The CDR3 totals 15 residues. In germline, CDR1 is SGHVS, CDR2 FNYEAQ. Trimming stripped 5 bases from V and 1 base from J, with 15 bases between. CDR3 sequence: CASSTGTELSYEQYF. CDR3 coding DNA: TGTGCCAGCAGCACCGGGACTGAGCTATCCTACGAGCAGTACTTC.

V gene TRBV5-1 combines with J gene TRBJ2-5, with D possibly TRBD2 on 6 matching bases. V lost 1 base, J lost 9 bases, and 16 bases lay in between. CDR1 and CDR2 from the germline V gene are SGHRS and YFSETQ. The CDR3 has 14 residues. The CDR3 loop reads CASSLSGSQTPQYF. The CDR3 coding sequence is TGCGCCAGCAGCTTGAGCGGGTCACAAACCCCCCAGTACTTC.

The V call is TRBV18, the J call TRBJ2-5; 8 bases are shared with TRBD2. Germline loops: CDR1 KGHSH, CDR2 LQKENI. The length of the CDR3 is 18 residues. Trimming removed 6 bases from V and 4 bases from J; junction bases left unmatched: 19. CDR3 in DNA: TGTGCCAGCTCTCCCATACCCCCTACGGGAGGGATCGGAGAGACCCAGTACTTC. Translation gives CASSPIPPTGGIGETQYF.

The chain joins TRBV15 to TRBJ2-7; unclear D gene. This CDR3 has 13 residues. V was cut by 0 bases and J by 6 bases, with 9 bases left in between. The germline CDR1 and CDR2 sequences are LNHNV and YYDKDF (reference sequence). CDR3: CATSRDPQAEQYF. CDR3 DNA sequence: TGTGCCACCAGCAGAGATCCGCAGGCCGAGCAGTACTTC. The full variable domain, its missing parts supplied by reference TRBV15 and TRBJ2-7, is DAMVIQNPRYQVTQFGKPVTLSCSQTLNHNVMYWYQQKSSQAPKLLFHYYDKDFNNEADTPDNFQSRRPNTSFCFLDIRSPGLGDTAMYLCATSRDPQAEQYFGPGTRLTVT.

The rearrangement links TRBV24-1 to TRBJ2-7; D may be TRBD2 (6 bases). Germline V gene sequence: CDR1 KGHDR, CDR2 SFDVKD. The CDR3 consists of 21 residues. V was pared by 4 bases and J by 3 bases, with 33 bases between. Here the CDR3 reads CATSENREVRKNQLPNYEQYF. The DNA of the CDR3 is TGTGCCACCAGTGAGAATAGGGAGGTTCGGAAAAACCAACTCCCGAACTACGAGCAGTACTTC.

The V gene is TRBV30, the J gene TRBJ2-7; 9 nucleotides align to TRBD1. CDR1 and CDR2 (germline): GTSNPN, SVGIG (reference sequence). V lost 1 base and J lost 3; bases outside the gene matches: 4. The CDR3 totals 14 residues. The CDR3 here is CAWSAGTGNYEQYF. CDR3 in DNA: TGTGCCTGGAGTGCCGGGACAGGGAACTACGAGCAGTACTTC.

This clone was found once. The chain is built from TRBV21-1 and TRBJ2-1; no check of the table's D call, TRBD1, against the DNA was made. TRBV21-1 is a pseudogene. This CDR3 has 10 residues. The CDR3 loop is CASWGGEQFF. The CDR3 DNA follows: TGTGCCAGCTGGGGCGGTGAGCAGTTCTTC.

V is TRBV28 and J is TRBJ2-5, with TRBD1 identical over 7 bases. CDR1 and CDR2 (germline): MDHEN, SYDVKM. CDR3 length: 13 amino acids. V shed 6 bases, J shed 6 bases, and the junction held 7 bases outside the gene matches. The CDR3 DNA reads TGTGCCAGCAGCCCGACAGGGCTGAAGACCCAGTACTTC. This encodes CASSPTGLKTQYF.